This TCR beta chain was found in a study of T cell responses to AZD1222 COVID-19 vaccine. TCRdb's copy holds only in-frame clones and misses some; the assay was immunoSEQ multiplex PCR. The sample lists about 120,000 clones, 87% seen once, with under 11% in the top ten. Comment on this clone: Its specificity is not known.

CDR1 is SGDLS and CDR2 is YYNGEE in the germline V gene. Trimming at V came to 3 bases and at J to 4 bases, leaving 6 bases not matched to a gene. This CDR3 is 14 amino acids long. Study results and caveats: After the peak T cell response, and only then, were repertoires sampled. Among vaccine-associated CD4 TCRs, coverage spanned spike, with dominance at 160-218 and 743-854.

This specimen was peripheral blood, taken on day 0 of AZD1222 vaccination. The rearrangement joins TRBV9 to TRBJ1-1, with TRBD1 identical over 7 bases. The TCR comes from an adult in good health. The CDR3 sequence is CASSAGTAGTEAFF. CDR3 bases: TGTGCCAGCAGCGCCGGGACAGCTGGCACTGAAGCTTTCTTT.